This record concerns one T cell receptor (beta chain) sequence. With V trimmed by 4 bases and J by 0 bases, 8 bases remained unmatched. CDR1 and CDR2 (germline): SGHVS, FNYEAQ. The CDR3 contains 18 residues. This sample was included in a study of cytomegalovirus exposure and HLA in healthy donors. The PCR used 60 Vbeta and 13 Jbeta primers. The data were produced by immunoSEQ multiplex PCR, yet TCRdb's version contains in-frame clones alone and is incomplete. The sample records about 220,000 clones, about 70% being singletons. The sequenced material came from PBMCs. The sequence was obtained from a woman in her thirties in good health and CMV-seronegative. This rearrangement joins TRBV7-6 to TRBJ2-2; TRBD1 matches 10 bases. In nucleotides, the CDR3 is TGTGCCAGCAGCTCGCCCGGGACAGGGGCGACGAACACCGGGGAGCTGTTTTTT. It specifies CASSSPGTGATNTGELFF.